This TCR beta chain was identified during a study of blood T cell repertoires in COVID-19. Study summary: Researchers got acute and convalescent COVID-19 samples from the United States, Italy and Spain.

Enrollees, about 18 to 100 years old, lived in some 24 US areas. Participants in the exposed group had met a COVID-19 case in the 2 weeks before joining the study. Study processing details: It was from reference gene primer amplification that nucleated cell counts were estimated. Repertoires were generated with immunoSEQ multiplex PCR, while TCRdb's copy carries only in-frame clones and drops some. The DNA was the basis for D and trimming; V, J and clone size are from that table. Among under 250,000 clones listed, around 90% were seen once. The V gene's germline CDR1 is MDHEN and CDR2 SYDVKM. The CDR3 runs 15 residues. With 6 bases clipped from V and 1 base from J, the junction kept 8 bases outside the gene matches.

The sequencing input was PBMCs or T cells enriched from blood (not recorded which). The chain joins TRBV28 to TRBJ1-1; 7 bases align to TRBD1. The clonotype comes from a woman aged 30 to 39 who had been exposed to COVID-19. The CDR3 spells CASSIGTARNTEAFF. As DNA, the CDR3 is TGTGCCAGCAGCATTGGGACAGCCCGGAACACTGAAGCTTTCTTT.